The sequence of this TCR beta chain was determined in a study of identical twins. Study-wide points: The same donors were not followed; conclusions instead depended on cross-sectional statistical analysis.

A universal primer site was created by template switching, with the cDNA bearing unique molecular identifiers. TCRdb called the 5' RACE reads again in MiXCR, with one record for every CDR3 protein. The table includes about 220,000 distinct CDR3 sequences, 6.5% to 9% detected once. The CDR3 sequence is 12 residues long. With 10 bases removed from V and 10 bases from J, the gap between germline ends came to 14 bases. Germline loops: CDR1 PRHDT, CDR2 FYEKMQ (reference sequence). This clonotype has ten or more counts. The antigen is unknown. These data are also associated with another study on yellow fever vaccine responses in identical twins.

This clonotype was obtained from a woman between 18 and 29 years old in good health. V is TRBV13 and J is TRBJ1-6; D unclear. Sequenced sample: CD8+ T cells sorted from blood. CDR3 residues: CAMVVEWSPLHF. CDR3 coding DNA: TGTGCCATGGTTGTGGAATGGTCACCCCTCCACTTT. Filled out from reference TRBV13 and TRBJ1-6, the complete variable domain reads AAGVIQSPRHLIKEKRETATLKCYPIPRHDTVYWYQQGPGQDPQFLISFYEKMQSDKGSIPDRFSAQQFSDYHSELNMSSLELGDSALYFCAMVVEWSPLHFGNGTRLTVT.